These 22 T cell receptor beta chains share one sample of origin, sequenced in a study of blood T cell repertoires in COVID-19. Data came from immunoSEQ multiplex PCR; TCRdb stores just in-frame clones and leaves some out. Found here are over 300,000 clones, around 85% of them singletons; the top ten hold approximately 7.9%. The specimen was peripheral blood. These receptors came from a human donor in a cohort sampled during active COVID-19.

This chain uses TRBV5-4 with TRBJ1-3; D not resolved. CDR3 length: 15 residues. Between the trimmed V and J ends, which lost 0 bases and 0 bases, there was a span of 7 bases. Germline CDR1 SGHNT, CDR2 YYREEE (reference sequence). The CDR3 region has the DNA TGTGCCAGCAGCTTGGCCCCAGGCTCTGGAAACACCATATATTTT. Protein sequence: CASSLAPGSGNTIYF.

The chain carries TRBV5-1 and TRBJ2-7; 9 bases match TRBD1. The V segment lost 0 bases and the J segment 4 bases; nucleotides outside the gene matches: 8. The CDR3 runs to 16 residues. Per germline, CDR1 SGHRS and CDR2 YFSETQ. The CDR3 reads CASSLAVGQGQYEQYF. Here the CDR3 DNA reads TGCGCCAGCAGCTTGGCGGTGGGACAGGGCCAATACGAGCAGTACTTC.

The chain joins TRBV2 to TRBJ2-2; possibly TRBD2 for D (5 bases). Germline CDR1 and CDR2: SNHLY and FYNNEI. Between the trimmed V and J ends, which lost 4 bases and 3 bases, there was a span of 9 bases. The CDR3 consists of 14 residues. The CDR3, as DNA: TGTGCCAGCAGTGCGGGGATGGACACCGGGGAGCTGTTTTTT. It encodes CASSAGMDTGELFF.

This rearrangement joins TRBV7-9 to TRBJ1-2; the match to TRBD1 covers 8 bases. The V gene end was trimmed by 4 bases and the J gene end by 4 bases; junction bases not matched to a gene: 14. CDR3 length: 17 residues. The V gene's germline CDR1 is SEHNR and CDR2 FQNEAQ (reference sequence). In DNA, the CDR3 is TGTGCCAGCAGCTCGAACAACAGACAGGGGATCTTCTATGGCTACACCTTC. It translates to CASSSNNRQGIFYGYTF. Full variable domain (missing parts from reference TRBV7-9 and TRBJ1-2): DTGVSQNPRHKITKRGQNVTFRCDPISEHNRLYWYRQTLGQGPEFLTYFQNEAQLEKSRLLSDRFSAERPKGSFSTLEIQRTEQGDSAMYLCASSSNNRQGIFYGYTFGSGTRLTVV.

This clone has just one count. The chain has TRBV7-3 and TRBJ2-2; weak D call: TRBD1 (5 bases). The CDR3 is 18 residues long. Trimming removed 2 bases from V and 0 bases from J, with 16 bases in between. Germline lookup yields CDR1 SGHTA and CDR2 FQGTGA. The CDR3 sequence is CASSLLPGAGANTGELFF. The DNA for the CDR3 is TGTGCCAGCAGCTTACTCCCTGGGGCAGGAGCGAACACCGGGGAGCTGTTTTTT.

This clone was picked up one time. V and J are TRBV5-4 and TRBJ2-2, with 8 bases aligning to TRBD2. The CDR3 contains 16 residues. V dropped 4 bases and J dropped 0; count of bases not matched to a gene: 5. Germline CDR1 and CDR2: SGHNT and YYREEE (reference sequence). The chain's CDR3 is CASSRTSTANTGELFF. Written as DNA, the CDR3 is TGTGCCAGCAGCCGGACTAGCACCGCGAACACCGGGGAGCTGTTTTTT. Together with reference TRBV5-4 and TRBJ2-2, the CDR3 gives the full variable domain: ETGVTQSPTHLIKTRGQQVTLRCSSQSGHNTVSWYQQALGQGPQFIFQYYREEENGRGNFPPRFSGLQFPNYSSELNVNALELDDSALYLCASSRTSTANTGELFFGEGSRLTVL.

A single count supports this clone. The DNA for the CDR3 is TGTGCTAGTGGTACATCCGGGACACCGAACACCGGGGAGCTGTTTTTT. Translated: CASGTSGTPNTGELFF. This rearrangement joins TRBV12-5 to TRBJ2-2, with a weak D call TRBD1 (6 bases). The CDR3 totals 16 residues. Trimming shortened V by 5 bases and J by 0 bases, and 13 bases separated the two germline ends. Germline V gene lookup returns CDR1 LGHNT and CDR2 FRNRAP.

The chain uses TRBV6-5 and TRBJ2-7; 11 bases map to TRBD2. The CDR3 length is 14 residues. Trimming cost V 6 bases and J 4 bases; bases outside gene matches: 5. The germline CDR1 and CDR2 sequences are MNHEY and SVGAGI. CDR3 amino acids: CASSSGTSGYEQYF. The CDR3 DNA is TGTGCCAGCAGCTCCGGGACTAGCGGTTACGAGCAGTACTTC.

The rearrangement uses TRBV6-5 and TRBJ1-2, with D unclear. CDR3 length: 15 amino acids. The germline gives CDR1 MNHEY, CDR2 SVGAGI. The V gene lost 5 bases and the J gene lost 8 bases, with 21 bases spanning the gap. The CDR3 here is CASSTRHAGFEGYTF. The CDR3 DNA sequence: TGTGCCAGCAGTACGCGACACGCTGGGTTCGAAGGCTACACCTTC.

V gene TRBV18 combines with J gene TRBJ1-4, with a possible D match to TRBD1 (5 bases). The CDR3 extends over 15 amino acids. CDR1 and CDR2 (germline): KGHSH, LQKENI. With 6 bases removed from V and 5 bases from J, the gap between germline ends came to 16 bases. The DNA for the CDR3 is TGTGCCAGCTCTGGAGGGGATCGACAGAATGAAAAACTGTTTTTT. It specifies CASSGGDRQNEKLFF.

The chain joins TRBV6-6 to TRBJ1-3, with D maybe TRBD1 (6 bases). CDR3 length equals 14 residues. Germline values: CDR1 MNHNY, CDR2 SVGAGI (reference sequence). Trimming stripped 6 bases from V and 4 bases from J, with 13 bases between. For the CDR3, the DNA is TGTGCCAGCAGATACACTACAGGGGGAAACACCATATATTTT. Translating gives CASRYTTGGNTIYF.

The CDR3 region has the DNA TGTGCCTGGAGGGGACTCCGGAACACTGAAGCTTTCTTT. Its translation: CAWRGLRNTEAFF. The chain links TRBV30 to TRBJ1-1; possibly TRBD1 for D (5 bases). This CDR3 comprises 13 residues. V lost 3 bases and J 1 base, leaving 9 bases between the germline ends. Germline CDR1 reads GTSNPN; CDR2 reads SVGIG (reference sequence).

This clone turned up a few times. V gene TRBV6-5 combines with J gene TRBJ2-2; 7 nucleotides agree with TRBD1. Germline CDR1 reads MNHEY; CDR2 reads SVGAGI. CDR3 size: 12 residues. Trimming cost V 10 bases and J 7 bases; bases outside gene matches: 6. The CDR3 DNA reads TGTGCCATCAAACAGGGGCACGGGGAGCTGTTTTTT. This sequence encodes CAIKQGHGELFF.

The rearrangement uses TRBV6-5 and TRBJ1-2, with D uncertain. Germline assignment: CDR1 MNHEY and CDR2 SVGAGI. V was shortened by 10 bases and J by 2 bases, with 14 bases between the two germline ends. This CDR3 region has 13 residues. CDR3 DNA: TGTGCCATATATCTTGGGCCCAACTATGGCTACACCTTC. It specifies CAIYLGPNYGYTF.

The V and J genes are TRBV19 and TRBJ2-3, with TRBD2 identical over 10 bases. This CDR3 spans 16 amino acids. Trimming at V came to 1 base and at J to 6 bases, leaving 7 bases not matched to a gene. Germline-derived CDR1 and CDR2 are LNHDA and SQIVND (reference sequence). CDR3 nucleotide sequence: TGTGCCAGTAGTATAGTACTAGCGGGGAATGTGGATACGCAGTATTTT. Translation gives CASSIVLAGNVDTQYF.

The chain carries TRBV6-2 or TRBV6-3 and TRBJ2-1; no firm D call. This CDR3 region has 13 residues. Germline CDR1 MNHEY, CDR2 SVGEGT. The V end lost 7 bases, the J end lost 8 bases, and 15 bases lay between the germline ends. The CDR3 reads CASNPPSKDEQFF. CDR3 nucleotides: TGTGCCAGCAACCCACCTAGTAAAGATGAGCAGTTCTTC.

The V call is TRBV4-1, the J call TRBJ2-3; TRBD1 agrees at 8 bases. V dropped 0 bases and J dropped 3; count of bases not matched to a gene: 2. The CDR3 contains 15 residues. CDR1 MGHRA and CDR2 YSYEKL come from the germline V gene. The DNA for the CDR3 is TGCGCCAGCAGCCAAGACAGGGGGCTAACAGATACGCAGTATTTT. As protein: CASSQDRGLTDTQYF.

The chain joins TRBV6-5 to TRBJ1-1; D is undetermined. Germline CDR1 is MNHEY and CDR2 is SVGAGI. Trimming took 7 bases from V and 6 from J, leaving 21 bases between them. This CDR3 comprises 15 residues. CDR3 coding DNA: TGTGCCAGCAAAGAATGGTCCCGCGGGGAGGCTGAAGCTTTCTTT. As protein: CASKEWSRGEAEAFF.

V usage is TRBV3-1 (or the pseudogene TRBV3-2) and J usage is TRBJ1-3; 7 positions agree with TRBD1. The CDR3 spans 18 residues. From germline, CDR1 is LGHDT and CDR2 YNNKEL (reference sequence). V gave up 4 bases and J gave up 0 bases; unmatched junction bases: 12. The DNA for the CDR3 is TGTGCCAGCAGCCGGGGGGCACAGGGGTCGAGCTCTGGAAACACCATATATTTT. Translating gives CASSRGAQGSSSGNTIYF.

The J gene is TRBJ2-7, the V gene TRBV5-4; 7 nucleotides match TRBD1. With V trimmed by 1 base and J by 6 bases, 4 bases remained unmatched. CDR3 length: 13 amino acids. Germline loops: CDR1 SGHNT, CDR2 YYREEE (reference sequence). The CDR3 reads CASSLYRGAEQYF. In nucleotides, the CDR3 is TGTGCCAGCAGCTTGTACAGGGGAGCCGAGCAGTACTTC.

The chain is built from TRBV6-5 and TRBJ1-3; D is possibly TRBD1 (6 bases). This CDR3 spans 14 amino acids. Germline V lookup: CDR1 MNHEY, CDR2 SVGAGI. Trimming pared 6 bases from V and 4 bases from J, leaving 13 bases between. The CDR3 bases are TGTGCCAGCAGATCAGGGGTAGCGGGAAACACCATATATTTT. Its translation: CASRSGVAGNTIYF.

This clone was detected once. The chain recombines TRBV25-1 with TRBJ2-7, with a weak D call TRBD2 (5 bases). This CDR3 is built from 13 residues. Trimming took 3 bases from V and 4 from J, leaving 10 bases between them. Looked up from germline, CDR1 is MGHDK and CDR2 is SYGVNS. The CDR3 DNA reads TGTGCCAGCAGTGACGGGGTGGCGTACGAGCAGTACTTC. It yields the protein CASSDGVAYEQYF.